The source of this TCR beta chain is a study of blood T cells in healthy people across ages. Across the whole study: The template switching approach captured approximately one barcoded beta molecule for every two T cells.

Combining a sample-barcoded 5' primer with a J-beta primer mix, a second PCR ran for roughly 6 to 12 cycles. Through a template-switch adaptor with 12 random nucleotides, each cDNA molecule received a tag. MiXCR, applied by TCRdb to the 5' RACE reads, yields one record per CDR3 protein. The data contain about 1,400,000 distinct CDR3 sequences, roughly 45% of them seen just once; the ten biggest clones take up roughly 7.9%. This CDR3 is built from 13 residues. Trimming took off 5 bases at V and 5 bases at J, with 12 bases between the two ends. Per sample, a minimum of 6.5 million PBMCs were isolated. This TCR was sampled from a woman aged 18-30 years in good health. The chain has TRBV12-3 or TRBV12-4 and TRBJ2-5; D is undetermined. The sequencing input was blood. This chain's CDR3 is CASSNSRRETQYF. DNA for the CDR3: TGTGCCAGCAGTAATTCGCGGCGGGAGACCCAGTACTTC.